This is a list of T cell receptor beta chains from one sample in a study of CD8 T cells in Susac syndrome. One entry per CDR3 protein, called by TCRdb with MiXCR from the immunoSEQ multiplex PCR reads. The sample holds roughly 220,000 distinct CDR3 sequences; roughly 93% are singletons and the top ten take 0.15% to 0.2%. The sequenced sample was CD4+ T cells from PBMCs. The source of these receptors is a human donor with Susac syndrome. Each CDR3 is given with its conserved first and last residue. The order of the fields is D gene, V gene, clone size, J gene, CDR3 protein, CDR3 DNA. D genes are given only for firm matches. The size field is filled for only some rows; it gives once, few, many or a size class.

D gene: .
V gene: TRBV2
clone size: .
J gene: TRBJ2-7
CDR3 protein: CASTRLQYEQYF
CDR3 DNA: TGTGCCAGCACCAGGTTACAGTACGAGCAGTACTTC

D gene: TRBD2
V gene: TRBV18
clone size: .
J gene: TRBJ2-1
CDR3 protein: CASSPTDLAVYNEQFF
CDR3 DNA: TGTGCCAGCTCACCTACTGACCTAGCGGTCTACAATGAGCAGTTCTTC

D gene: TRBD1
V gene: TRBV2
clone size: once
J gene: TRBJ2-5
CDR3 protein: CASSLDRASGETQYF
CDR3 DNA: TGTGCCAGCAGCCTGGACAGGGCCTCTGGGGAGACCCAGTACTTC

D gene: .
V gene: TRBV27
clone size: once
J gene: TRBJ1-4
CDR3 protein: CASSLFPLGATNEKLFF
CDR3 DNA: TGTGCCAGCAGTTTATTCCCGTTGGGAGCAACTAATGAAAAACTGTTTTTT

D gene: .
V gene: TRBV20-1
clone size: .
J gene: TRBJ1-5
CDR3 protein: CSAGGRSNQPQHF
CDR3 DNA: TGCAGTGCAGGGGGACGGAGCAATCAGCCCCAGCATTTT

D gene: .
V gene: TRBV14
clone size: once
J gene: TRBJ1-6
CDR3 protein: CASSQVDSPNSPLHF
CDR3 DNA: TGTGCCAGCAGCCAAGTGGACAGCCCTAATTCACCCCTCCACTTT

D gene: TRBD1
V gene: TRBV7-2
clone size: .
J gene: TRBJ1-1
CDR3 protein: CASSTDRGLTEAFF
CDR3 DNA: TGTGCCAGCAGTACTGACAGGGGGCTGACTGAAGCTTTCTTT

D gene: .
V gene: TRBV7-7
clone size: .
J gene: TRBJ2-5
CDR3 protein: CASSPGRFQETQYF
CDR3 DNA: TGTGCTAGCAGCCCCGGACGGTTCCAAGAGACCCAGTACTTC

D gene: .
V gene: TRBV7-9
clone size: .
J gene: TRBJ2-5
CDR3 protein: CASSLLSQETQYF
CDR3 DNA: TGTGCCAGCAGCTTACTATCTCAGGAGACCCAGTACTTC

D gene: TRBD2
V gene: TRBV20-1
clone size: once
J gene: TRBJ2-5
CDR3 protein: CSASLAGGQETQYF
CDR3 DNA: TGCAGTGCTAGTCTAGCGGGGGGACAAGAGACCCAGTACTTC

D gene: .
V gene: TRBV30
clone size: .
J gene: TRBJ2-5
CDR3 protein: CAWSPAGGPRAQYF
CDR3 DNA: TGTGCCTGGAGCCCCGCCGGGGGCCCGAGGGCCCAGTACTTC

D gene: .
V gene: TRBV7-3
clone size: .
J gene: TRBJ2-7
CDR3 protein: CASSLNPGREQYF
CDR3 DNA: TGTGCCAGCAGCTTAAACCCGGGGCGCGAGCAGTACTTC

D gene: .
V gene: TRBV7-3
clone size: .
J gene: TRBJ1-1
CDR3 protein: CASSLGPGGNTEAFF
CDR3 DNA: TGTGCCAGCAGCCTAGGTCCCGGGGGGAACACTGAAGCTTTCTTT

D gene: .
V gene: TRBV7-8
clone size: .
J gene: TRBJ1-6
CDR3 protein: CASGTGTRNSPLHF
CDR3 DNA: TGTGCCAGCGGCACAGGGACCCGGAATTCACCCCTCCACTTT

D gene: TRBD1
V gene: TRBV3-1
clone size: .
J gene: TRBJ1-2
CDR3 protein: CASSQGQWGYTF
CDR3 DNA: TGTGCCAGCAGCCAGGGACAGTGGGGATACACCTTC

D gene: .
V gene: TRBV6-5
clone size: .
J gene: TRBJ1-3
CDR3 protein: CASSDGTDSGNTIYF
CDR3 DNA: TGTGCCAGCAGTGACGGGACGGACTCTGGAAACACCATATATTTT

D gene: TRBD1
V gene: TRBV6-5
clone size: .
J gene: TRBJ1-2
CDR3 protein: CASNEQGKTHGYTF
CDR3 DNA: TGTGCCAGTAACGAACAGGGGAAGACTCATGGCTACACCTTC

D gene: .
V gene: TRBV20-1
clone size: .
J gene: TRBJ2-7
CDR3 protein: CSAREGQKTIYEQYF
CDR3 DNA: TGCAGTGCTAGAGAAGGGCAGAAGACCATCTACGAGCAGTACTTC

D gene: .
V gene: TRBV6-5
clone size: .
J gene: TRBJ1-2
CDR3 protein: CASSRSWNYGYTF
CDR3 DNA: TGTGCCAGCAGTCGCTCGTGGAACTATGGCTACACCTTC

D gene: .
V gene: TRBV2
clone size: .
J gene: TRBJ2-1
CDR3 protein: CASSEETPYNEQFF
CDR3 DNA: TGTGCCAGCAGTGAAGAAACACCTTACAATGAGCAGTTCTTC

D gene: TRBD2
V gene: TRBV7-2
clone size: .
J gene: TRBJ2-5
CDR3 protein: CASSFYTSGGETQYF
CDR3 DNA: TGTGCCAGCAGCTTCTATACTAGCGGGGGAGAGACCCAGTACTTC

D gene: .
V gene: TRBV13
clone size: .
J gene: TRBJ1-2
CDR3 protein: CASSLGRVNYGYTF
CDR3 DNA: TGTGCCAGCAGCTTAGGTCGAGTTAACTATGGCTACACCTTC

D gene: TRBD2
V gene: TRBV4-3
clone size: .
J gene: TRBJ2-3
CDR3 protein: CASSHRAGADTQYF
CDR3 DNA: TGCGCCAGCAGCCATCGAGCGGGGGCAGATACGCAGTATTTT

D gene: .
V gene: TRBV20-1
clone size: .
J gene: TRBJ2-5
CDR3 protein: CSASRITGVETQYF
CDR3 DNA: TGCAGTGCTAGCAGAATTACAGGTGTCGAGACCCAGTACTTC

D gene: .
V gene: TRBV30
clone size: .
J gene: TRBJ1-4
CDR3 protein: CAWSTTRPGEKLFF
CDR3 DNA: TGTGCCTGGAGTACGACACGGCCCGGGGAAAAACTGTTTTTT

D gene: .
V gene: TRBV29-1
clone size: .
J gene: TRBJ1-2
CDR3 protein: CSVDGSLGYTF
CDR3 DNA: TGCAGCGTAGACGGGAGTCTGGGCTACACCTTC

D gene: .
V gene: TRBV3-1
clone size: .
J gene: TRBJ2-5
CDR3 protein: CASSQDGAETQYF
CDR3 DNA: TGTGCCAGCAGCCAAGATGGGGCAGAGACCCAGTACTTC

D gene: .
V gene: TRBV2
clone size: .
J gene: TRBJ2-5
CDR3 protein: CASSETQVVRGETQYF
CDR3 DNA: TGTGCCAGCAGTGAAACCCAGGTAGTTAGAGGAGAGACCCAGTACTTC

D gene: .
V gene: TRBV18
clone size: .
J gene: TRBJ2-2
CDR3 protein: CASSPDPNTGELFF
CDR3 DNA: TGTGCCAGCTCACCAGACCCGAACACCGGGGAGCTGTTTTTT

D gene: .
V gene: TRBV4-2
clone size: .
J gene: TRBJ1-1
CDR3 protein: CASSQEPDMNTEAFF
CDR3 DNA: TGTGCCAGCAGCCAAGAGCCGGATATGAACACTGAAGCTTTCTTT

D gene: .
V gene: TRBV3-1
clone size: .
J gene: TRBJ2-7
CDR3 protein: CASSQQVGALYEQYF
CDR3 DNA: TGTGCCAGCAGCCAACAGGTAGGCGCACTTTACGAGCAGTACTTC

D gene: TRBD2
V gene: TRBV20-1
clone size: .
J gene: TRBJ2-5
CDR3 protein: CSATPSGGATIETQYF
CDR3 DNA: TGCAGTGCTACCCCTAGCGGGGGGGCGACAATAGAGACCCAGTACTTC

D gene: .
V gene: TRBV30
clone size: .
J gene: TRBJ1-1
CDR3 protein: CAWSSRRGAGTEAFF
CDR3 DNA: TGTGCCTGGAGTTCCCGGAGAGGGGCGGGTACTGAAGCTTTCTTT

D gene: .
V gene: TRBV3-1
clone size: .
J gene: TRBJ2-7
CDR3 protein: CASSQGSLSQGEQYF
CDR3 DNA: TGTGCCAGCAGCCAAGGATCCCTCTCCCAAGGCGAGCAGTACTTC

D gene: .
V gene: TRBV29-1
clone size: .
J gene: TRBJ2-1
CDR3 protein: CSVEDRSAGSYNEQFF
CDR3 DNA: TGCAGCGTTGAAGATAGGTCGGCGGGGTCCTACAATGAGCAGTTCTTC

D gene: .
V gene: TRBV29-1
clone size: once
J gene: TRBJ1-2
CDR3 protein: CSVLDIGGGYTF
CDR3 DNA: TGCAGCGTCTTGGACATCGGGGGTGGCTACACCTTC

D gene: .
V gene: TRBV5-6
clone size: .
J gene: TRBJ2-1
CDR3 protein: CASSSRVLPGNEQFF
CDR3 DNA: TGTGCCAGCAGCTCAAGGGTCCTCCCTGGCAATGAGCAGTTCTTC

D gene: TRBD1
V gene: TRBV30
clone size: .
J gene: TRBJ2-1
CDR3 protein: CAWSRKGANNEQFF
CDR3 DNA: TGTGCCTGGAGTAGGAAGGGGGCCAACAATGAGCAGTTCTTC

D gene: .
V gene: TRBV6-2/TRBV6-3
clone size: .
J gene: TRBJ2-4
CDR3 protein: CATKRPPLAKNIQYF
CDR3 DNA: TGTGCCACAAAAAGACCGCCGTTAGCCAAAAACATTCAGTACTTC

D gene: .
V gene: TRBV6-5
clone size: .
J gene: TRBJ1-2
CDR3 protein: CASCGSSNYGYTF
CDR3 DNA: TGTGCCAGCTGTGGCAGCTCTAACTATGGCTACACCTTC

D gene: .
V gene: TRBV3-1
clone size: once
J gene: TRBJ2-2
CDR3 protein: CASSQGGGASGELFF
CDR3 DNA: TGTGCCAGCAGCCAAGGTGGGGGGGCCAGCGGGGAGCTGTTTTTT

D gene: .
V gene: TRBV5-6
clone size: .
J gene: TRBJ1-2
CDR3 protein: CASSLVQFYGYTF
CDR3 DNA: TGTGCCAGCAGCTTGGTACAGTTCTATGGCTACACCTTC

D gene: TRBD2
V gene: TRBV3-1
clone size: .
J gene: TRBJ2-5
CDR3 protein: CASSLSGVAETQYF
CDR3 DNA: TGTGCCAGCAGCCTTAGCGGGGTCGCAGAGACCCAGTACTTC